These 17 T cell receptor beta chains were sequenced from one sample in a study of regulatory T cells in long-lasting Graves disease. Both iRepertoire HTBI primers and Arm-PCR of CDR3 regions were used to build the TCR beta libraries. TCRdb ran MiXCR on the multiplex PCR reads and lists one entry per CDR3 protein. The table lists some 500,000 distinct CDR3 sequences, about 13% of them singletons. Time point in this sample: newly diagnosed GD, antithyroid drugs for less than 3 months. Isolated PBMC RNA provided the starting material for the TCR library. The sample was also reused in another study, on T cells in Graves' hyperthyroidism and ophthalmopathy.

Specimen: peripheral blood mononuclear cells (PBMCs), collected at new diagnosis, from a patient treated with antithyroid drugs. The receptors were gathered from a man younger than 45 with Graves disease.

This clonotype was detected many times. The V and J genes are TRBV20-1 and TRBJ2-1; D ambiguous. Germline CDR1 is DFQATT and CDR2 is SNEGSKA (reference sequence). The V gene lost 6 bases and the J gene lost 4 bases, with 4 bases spanning the gap. The CDR3 is 10 residues long. The CDR3: CSAPYNEQFF. CDR3 DNA sequence: TGCAGTGCCCCTTACAATGAGCAGTTCTTC.

The V gene is TRBV20-1, the J gene TRBJ2-5; 9 nucleotides line up with TRBD2. CDR1 DFQATT and CDR2 SNEGSKA come from the germline V gene (reference sequence). This CDR3 has 13 residues. V lost 4 bases, J lost 7 bases, and 7 bases stayed unmatched. The CDR3 protein is CSAKAGGPVTQYF. CDR3 nucleotides: TGCAGTGCTAAGGCGGGAGGGCCTGTGACCCAGTACTTC.

The table lists this clonotype with many counts. The chain is built from TRBV29-1 and TRBJ1-2, with D perhaps matching TRBD1 (5 bases). Germline-derived CDR1 and CDR2 are SQVTM and ANQGSEA. Trimming removed 1 base at V and 2 bases at J, with 11 bases between. This CDR3 contains 14 residues. The CDR3 bases are TGCAGCGTTGAAGTCGGCAGGGTCAACTATGGCTACACCTTC. Residues: CSVEVGRVNYGYTF.

A few counts support this clonotype. This chain uses TRBV24-1 with TRBJ2-5; D tentatively reads TRBD1 or TRBD2 (6 bases each). Per germline, CDR1 KGHDR and CDR2 SFDVKD. V lost 9 bases, J lost 3 bases, and 13 bases lay in between. The CDR3 totals 13 residues. DNA for the CDR3: TGTGCCACCCGGGGGACATACGAAGAGACCCAGTACTTC. Encoded protein: CATRGTYEETQYF.

This clonotype showed up many times. The chain couples TRBV2 to TRBJ2-7; 10 bases are a match to TRBD2. The CDR3 length is 16 residues. CDR1 SNHLY and CDR2 FYNNEI come from the germline V gene. Unmatched junction bases numbered 17, after V lost 10 bases and J lost 5 bases. Written as DNA, the CDR3 is TGTGCCACACGTCCGGGGCTAGCGGGAGCTTGGAACGAGCAGTACTTC. This encodes CATRPGLAGAWNEQYF.

This clonotype came up many times. The chain links TRBV12-3 or TRBV12-4 to TRBJ2-1, with 7 bases that match TRBD2. This CDR3 region has 15 residues. V trimming: 6 bases; J trimming: 5 bases; junction bases outside the gene matches: 10. CDR3 amino acids: CASSPRSAGNNEQFF. CDR3 DNA sequence: TGTGCCAGCAGCCCCCGATCAGCGGGAAACAATGAGCAGTTCTTC.

This rearrangement joins TRBV10-2 to TRBJ2-1, with 10 bases fitting TRBD2. V shed 8 bases and J 7 bases; nucleotides not matched to a gene: 17. This CDR3 has 17 residues. Germline CDR1 and CDR2: WSHSY and SAAADI. The CDR3 nucleotides are TGCGCCAGCGGCTCTAGCGGGAGATTCTTAGGGGGTAATGAGCAGTTCTTC. Residues: CASGSSGRFLGGNEQFF.

This clonotype was observed many times. The chain uses TRBV6-4 and TRBJ2-2; 8 bases align to TRBD2. The trim removed 3 bases at V and 3 bases at J, leaving 3 bases unmatched. This CDR3 is 15 amino acids long. Germline V lookup: CDR1 MRHNA, CDR2 SNTAGT. CDR3 bases: TGTGCCAGCAGTGAAACTAGCGGTTACACCGGGGAGCTGTTTTTT. Encoded protein: CASSETSGYTGELFF.

The chain is built from TRBV12-3 or TRBV12-4 and TRBJ2-1; D is perhaps TRBD2 (6 bases). This CDR3 spans 12 amino acids. The V end was cut by 4 bases, the J end by 7 bases, with 8 bases between. The CDR3 protein is CASSWDLNEQFF. In nucleotides, the CDR3 is TGTGCCAGCAGTTGGGACTTGAATGAGCAGTTCTTC.

The chain uses TRBV7-9 and TRBJ1-5, with D uncertain. CDR1 is SEHNR, CDR2 FQNEAQ, per germline (reference sequence). CDR3 length: 14 residues. V was pared by 1 base and J by 1 base, with 5 bases between. The CDR3 sequence: CASSLDASNQPQHF. Written as DNA, the CDR3 is TGTGCCAGCAGCTTAGACGCCAGCAATCAGCCCCAGCATTTT.

The V and J genes are TRBV9 and TRBJ2-1, with a weak D call TRBD2 (5 bases). Germline loops: CDR1 SGDLS, CDR2 YYNGEE. Trimming left V 0 bases short and J 5 bases short, with 12 bases between. This CDR3 is built from 15 residues. CDR3: CASSVATGENNEQFF. The CDR3 region has the DNA TGTGCCAGCAGCGTAGCTACCGGGGAGAACAATGAGCAGTTCTTC.

As to this clonotype: This CDR3 is missing its conserved last phenylalanine or tryptophan, likely due to a read error. The J gene is TRBJ2-7, the V gene TRBV6-5; possible D gene TRBD2, 5 bases. CDR3 length: 17 residues. CDR1 is MNHEY, CDR2 SVGAGI, per germline. Trimming cost V 0 bases and J 0 bases, with 15 bases left between them. The CDR3 nucleotides are TGTGCCAGCAGTTACTCGAATAAAGCGGTAAGCTCCTACGAGCAGTACCTC. The encoded protein is CASSYSNKAVSSYEQYL.

The chain couples TRBV20-1 to TRBJ2-1, with TRBD2 as a possible D gene (6 bases). V lost 5 bases to trimming and J lost 4 bases, with 21 bases between them. The CDR3 covers 16 residues. CDR1 and CDR2 (germline): DFQATT, SNEGSKA (reference sequence). Here the CDR3 reads CSAPHPGEPHYNEQFF. For the CDR3, the DNA is TGCAGTGCTCCGCATCCGGGAGAGCCACATTACAATGAGCAGTTCTTC.

This clonotype was found a few times. CDR3 sequence: CASSLPGLAGGGEQFF. The CDR3 region has the DNA TGTGCCAGCAGCCTCCCCGGACTAGCGGGAGGAGGTGAGCAGTTCTTC. The chain carries TRBV7-9 and TRBJ2-1; 14 nucleotides match TRBD2. The CDR3 consists of 16 residues. Germline loops: CDR1 SEHNR, CDR2 FQNEAQ (reference sequence). J lost 9 bases, V lost 5 bases, and 9 bases had no gene match. Using reference TRBV7-9 and TRBJ2-1 for the parts outside the CDR3, the full variable domain is DTGVSQNPRHKITKRGQNVTFRCDPISEHNRLYWYRQTLGQGPEFLTYFQNEAQLEKSRLLSDRFSAERPKGSFSTLEIQRTEQGDSAMYLCASSLPGLAGGGEQFFGPGTRLTVL.

The J gene is TRBJ2-5, the V gene TRBV3-1, with a tentative D call TRBD2 (5 bases). Germline V gene lookup returns CDR1 LGHDT and CDR2 YNNKEL (reference sequence). The CDR3 consists of 14 residues. Trimming left V 2 bases short and J 4 bases short, with 11 bases between. CDR3 protein: CASSQNPGGETQYF. The CDR3, as DNA: TGTGCCAGCAGCCAAAACCCTGGAGGAGAGACCCAGTACTTC.

The chain recombines TRBV30 with TRBJ2-7; TRBD1 aligns across 12 bases. J gave up 6 bases and V 5 bases, and 8 bases lay outside the gene matches. The CDR3 covers 14 residues. Germline CDR1 and CDR2: GTSNPN and SVGIG (reference sequence). CDR3 DNA sequence: TGTGCCTGGGCACGGGACAGGGGGCGCTCCGAGCAGTACTTC. Protein: CAWARDRGRSEQYF.

The sample holds many counts of this clonotype. The chain carries TRBV29-1 and TRBJ2-7; no definite D call. CDR3 length equals 12 residues. Germline V gives CDR1 SQVTM, CDR2 ANQGSEA. Trimming stripped 6 bases from V and 0 bases from J, with 9 bases between. The CDR3, as DNA: TGCAGCGTCCCTGGGGACTCCTACGAGCAGTACTTC. It is translated as CSVPGDSYEQYF.